One and the same sample provided the 2 T cell receptor beta chains below, sequenced in a study of T cell responses to AZD1222 COVID-19 vaccine (dated by TCRdb to the early 2020s). This sample's time point label indicates: about 28 days (+/-7) after the second vaccine dose. The protocol used for the library was the immunoSEQ multiplex PCR assay. TCRdb obtained this table from immuneACCESS and retained in-frame rearrangements with V and J assigned. These tables miss some clones; where compared with another copy, unresolved V genes account for less than half of the shortfall, and the remainder is unexplained. This sample gives under 150,000 clones in total; around 84% of them show up just once. Jointly, the top ten make up about 25% of the sample. Specimen: peripheral blood, collected 28 days after the second AZD1222 dose. The source is an adult who received the AZD1222 COVID-19 vaccine.

This clone appeared once. The chain couples TRBV5-1 to TRBJ2-3, with 9 bases identical to TRBD2. V lost 0 bases and J lost 4; bases outside the gene matches: 15. This CDR3 has 19 amino acids. CDR1 SGHRS and CDR2 YFSETQ come from the germline V gene. As DNA, the CDR3 is TGCGCCAGCAGCTTGGGGGCCAGCGGGGGGCTGGAGGCCGCAGATACGCAGTATTTT. This gives the protein CASSLGASGGLEAADTQYF.

This clone was found a few times. The chain is built from TRBV28 and TRBJ2-2, with 7 bases fitting TRBD1. V shed 7 bases and J 3 bases; nucleotides not matched to a gene: 11. The CDR3 loop spans 16 amino acids. CDR1 and CDR2 from the germline V gene are MDHEN and SYDVKM. This CDR3 reads CASTPTRDRHTGELFF. DNA for the CDR3: TGTGCCAGCACCCCGACCCGGGACAGACACACCGGGGAGCTGTTTTTT. Using reference TRBV28 and TRBJ2-2 for the parts outside the CDR3, the full variable domain is DVKVTQSSRYLVKRTGEKVFLECVQDMDHENMFWYRQDPGLGLRLIYFSYDVKMKEKGDIPEGYSVSREKKERFSLILESASTNQTSMYLCASTPTRDRHTGELFFGEGSRLTVL.